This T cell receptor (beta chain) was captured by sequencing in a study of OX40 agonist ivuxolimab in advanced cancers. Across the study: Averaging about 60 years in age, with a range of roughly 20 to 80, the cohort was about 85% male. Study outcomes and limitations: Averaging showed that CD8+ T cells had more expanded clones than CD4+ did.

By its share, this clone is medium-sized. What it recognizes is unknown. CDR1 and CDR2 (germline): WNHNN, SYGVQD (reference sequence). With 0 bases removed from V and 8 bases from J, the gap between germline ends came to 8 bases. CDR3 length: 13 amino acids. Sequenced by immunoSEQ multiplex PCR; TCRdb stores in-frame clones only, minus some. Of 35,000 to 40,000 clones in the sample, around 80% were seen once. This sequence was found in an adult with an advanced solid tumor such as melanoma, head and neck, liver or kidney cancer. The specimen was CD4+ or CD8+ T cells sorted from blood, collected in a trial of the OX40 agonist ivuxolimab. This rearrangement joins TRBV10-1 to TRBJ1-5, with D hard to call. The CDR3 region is CASSESELEPQHF. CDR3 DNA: TGCGCCAGCAGTGAGTCGGAACTGGAGCCCCAGCATTTT.